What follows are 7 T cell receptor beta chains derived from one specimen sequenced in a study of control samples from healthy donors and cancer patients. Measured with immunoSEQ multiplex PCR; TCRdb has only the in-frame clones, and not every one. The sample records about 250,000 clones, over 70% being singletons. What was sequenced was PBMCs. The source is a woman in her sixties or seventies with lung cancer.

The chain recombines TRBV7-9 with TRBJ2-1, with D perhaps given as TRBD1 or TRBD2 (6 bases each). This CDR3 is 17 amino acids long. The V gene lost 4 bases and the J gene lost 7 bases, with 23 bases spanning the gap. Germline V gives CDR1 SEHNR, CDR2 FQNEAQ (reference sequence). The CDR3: CASSSSQGHRGQNEQFF. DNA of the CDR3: TGTGCCAGCAGCTCCTCACAGGGTCACCGGGGGCAAAATGAGCAGTTCTTC.

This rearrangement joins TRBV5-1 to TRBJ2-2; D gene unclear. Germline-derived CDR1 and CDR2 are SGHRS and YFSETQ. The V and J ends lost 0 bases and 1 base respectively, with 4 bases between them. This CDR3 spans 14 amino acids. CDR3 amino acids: CASSLDGNTGELFF. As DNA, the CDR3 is TGCGCCAGCAGCTTGGACGGGAACACCGGGGAGCTGTTTTTT.

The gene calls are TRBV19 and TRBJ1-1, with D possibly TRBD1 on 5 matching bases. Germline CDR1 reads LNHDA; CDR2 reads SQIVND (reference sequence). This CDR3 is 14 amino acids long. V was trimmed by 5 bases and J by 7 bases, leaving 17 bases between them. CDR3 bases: TGTGCCAGTAGTGTGTACCGGGACCTACTTGAAGCTTTCTTT. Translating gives CASSVYRDLLEAFF.

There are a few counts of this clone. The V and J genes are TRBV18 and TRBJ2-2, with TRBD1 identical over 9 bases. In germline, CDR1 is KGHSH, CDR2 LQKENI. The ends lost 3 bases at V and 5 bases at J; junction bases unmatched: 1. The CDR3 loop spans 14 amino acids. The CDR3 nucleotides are TGTGCCAGCTCACCTGGGACAGGGACCGGGGAGCTGTTTTTT. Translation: CASSPGTGTGELFF.

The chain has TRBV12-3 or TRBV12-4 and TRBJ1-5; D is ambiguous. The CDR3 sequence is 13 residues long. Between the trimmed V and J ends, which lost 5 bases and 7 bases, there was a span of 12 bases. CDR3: CASSNGEGQPQHF. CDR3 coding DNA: TGTGCCAGCAGTAATGGGGAAGGGCAGCCCCAGCATTTT.

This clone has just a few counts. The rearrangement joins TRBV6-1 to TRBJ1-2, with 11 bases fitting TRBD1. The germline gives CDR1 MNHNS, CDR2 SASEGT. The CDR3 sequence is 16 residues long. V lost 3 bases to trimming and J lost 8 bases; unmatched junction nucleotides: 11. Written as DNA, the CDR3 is TGTGCCAGCAGTGACCCGGGAATGGACAGGGGGCTAGGCTACACCTTC. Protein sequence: CASSDPGMDRGLGYTF.

The CDR3 here is CASSQSGGATYNEQFF. CDR3 DNA: TGTGCCAGCAGCCAAAGCGGAGGGGCCACCTACAATGAGCAGTTCTTC. The genes are TRBV5-4 and TRBJ2-1, with D possibly matching TRBD2 (6 bases). The V gene's germline CDR1 is SGHNT and CDR2 YYREEE (reference sequence). V was shortened by 4 bases and J by 2 bases, with 16 bases between the two germline ends. The CDR3 contains 16 residues.